The 29 T cell receptor beta chains in this list originate from one sample, sequenced in a study of glioma-infiltrating T cells after dendritic cell vaccination. The protocol was immunoSEQ multiplex PCR, while the TCRdb copy is restricted to in-frame clones and leaves out a portion. The sample has roughly 100,000 clones, roughly 76% seen once. The material sequenced was blood, taken before dendritic cell vaccination. Receptors originate from a human donor with glioblastoma.

The chain employs TRBV29-1 and TRBJ2-5; 11 bases are a match to TRBD1. V shed 4 bases, J shed 4 bases, and the junction held 8 bases outside the gene matches. The CDR3 covers 15 residues. The germline gives CDR1 SQVTM, CDR2 ANQGSEA. CDR3 region: CSVALPGQGGETQYF. The CDR3 nucleotides read TGCAGCGTTGCTCTTCCGGGACAGGGGGGAGAGACCCAGTACTTC.

V usage is TRBV10-3 and J usage is TRBJ2-7; 7 bases are a match to TRBD1. The CDR3 runs to 12 residues. The V gene's germline CDR1 is ENHRY and CDR2 SYGVKD. The trim removed 10 bases at V and 5 bases at J, leaving 8 bases unmatched. The CDR3 coding sequence is TGTGCCACCACCCGGGACAGACACGAGCAGTACTTC. Its translation: CATTRDRHEQYF.

The chain combines TRBV6-1 with TRBJ2-7; the match to TRBD1 covers 9 bases. CDR3 length: 14 residues. J lost 5 bases, V lost 5 bases, and 7 bases had no gene match. Germline assignment: CDR1 MNHNS and CDR2 SASEGT. CDR3 protein: CASSPDRGWDEQYF. CDR3 coding DNA: TGTGCCAGCAGTCCGGACAGGGGTTGGGACGAGCAGTACTTC.

This clone occurred a few times. The rearrangement joins TRBV19 to TRBJ1-6; no reliable D call. The CDR3 spans 14 residues. The V end lost 3 bases, the J end lost 3 bases, and 6 bases lay between the germline ends. CDR1 is LNHDA, CDR2 SQIVND, per germline (reference sequence). CDR3 in DNA: TGTGCCAGTAGTATCCAGTTCTATAATTCACCCCTCCACTTT. This translates into CASSIQFYNSPLHF.

The gene calls are TRBV9 and TRBJ2-5, with 15 bases lining up with TRBD2. This CDR3 is built from 17 residues. J gave up 4 bases and V 4 bases, and 8 bases lay outside the gene matches. Germline-derived CDR1 and CDR2 are SGDLS and YYNGEE. CDR3 sequence (DNA): TGTGCCAGCAGCCCCCGGACTAGCGGGGGGGCATCAGAGACCCAGTACTTC. Translating it yields CASSPRTSGGASETQYF.

The chain uses TRBV5-1 and TRBJ2-7, with D tentatively TRBD1 (6 bases). With 2 bases removed from V and 7 bases from J, the gap between germline ends came to 16 bases. Germline values: CDR1 SGHRS, CDR2 YFSETQ. The CDR3 has 14 residues. CDR3 in amino acids: CASSFNRETDEQYF. DNA for the CDR3: TGCGCCAGCAGCTTCAACAGGGAAACCGATGAGCAGTACTTC.

V gene TRBV7-3 combines with J gene TRBJ2-2, with 7 nucleotides matching TRBD2. V lost 2 bases, J lost 11 bases, and 14 bases stayed unmatched. CDR3 length: 16 amino acids. CDR1 and CDR2 from the germline V gene are SGHTA and FQGTGA. CDR3 residues: CASSLYGGTERVELFF. The CDR3, as DNA: TGTGCCAGCAGCTTATACGGGGGGACCGAAAGGGTAGAGCTGTTTTTT. Variable domain in full (rest from reference TRBV7-3 and TRBJ2-2): GAGVSQTPSNKVTEKGKYVELRCDPISGHTALYWYRQSLGQGPEFLIYFQGTGAADDSGLPNDRFFAVRPEGSVSTLKIQRTERGDSAVYLCASSLYGGTERVELFFGEGSRLTVL.

This chain uses TRBV6-5 with TRBJ2-2; TRBD1 might be the D (6 bases). The germline V and J ends were trimmed by 8 bases and 1 base, with 11 bases remaining between them. CDR1 MNHEY and CDR2 SVGAGI come from the germline V gene. The CDR3 totals 14 residues. DNA for the CDR3: TGTGCCAGCGGGGGCAGGGAGAACACCGGGGAGCTGTTTTTT. Translating it yields CASGGRENTGELFF.

This clone was found once. The gene calls are TRBV6-5 and TRBJ1-2, with 7 nucleotides matching TRBD1. The V gene's germline CDR1 is MNHEY and CDR2 SVGAGI. V shed 0 bases and J 7 bases; nucleotides not matched to a gene: 11. The CDR3 length is 16 residues. CDR3 sequence (DNA): TGTGCCAGCAGTTACTCGAACCGGGACAGTGACCCTGGCTACACCTTC. It codes for CASSYSNRDSDPGYTF.

The chain has TRBV6-5 and TRBJ1-2, with 7 bases aligning to TRBD1. Per germline, CDR1 MNHEY and CDR2 SVGAGI. The ends lost 6 bases at V and 8 bases at J; junction bases unmatched: 3. The CDR3 is 11 amino acids. CDR3 DNA sequence: TGTGCCAGCAGGAGGGACAGCGGCTACACCTTC. It translates to CASRRDSGYTF.

The V and J genes are TRBV7-3 and TRBJ2-1; TRBD1 agrees at 9 bases. In germline, CDR1 is SGHTA, CDR2 FQGTGA. V was pared by 5 bases and J by 10 bases, with 9 bases of the junction left unmatched. CDR3 length: 14 amino acids. This CDR3 reads CASSHRTGEVEQFF. The CDR3 bases are TGTGCCAGCAGCCACCGGACAGGGGAGGTGGAGCAGTTCTTC. Based on the CDR3 plus reference TRBV7-3 and TRBJ2-1, the full variable domain is GAGVSQTPSNKVTEKGKYVELRCDPISGHTALYWYRQSLGQGPEFLIYFQGTGAADDSGLPNDRFFAVRPEGSVSTLKIQRTERGDSAVYLCASSHRTGEVEQFFGPGTRLTVL.

This clone was detected only a few times. The chain links TRBV7-3 to TRBJ1-1; 12 bases are a match to TRBD1. The CDR3 contains 13 residues. Germline assignment: CDR1 SGHTA and CDR2 FQGTGA. V was pared by 5 bases and J by 11 bases, with 6 bases of the junction left unmatched. The CDR3 DNA sequence: TGTGCCAGCAGCCCGGGACAGGGGGCTAAGGCTTTCTTT. Translation gives CASSPGQGAKAFF.

The V gene is TRBV19, the J gene TRBJ1-4, with 12 bases lining up with TRBD1. Losses at the gene ends were 9 bases for V and 7 bases for J; bases not matched to a gene: 18. This CDR3 comprises 18 residues. In germline, CDR1 is LNHDA, CDR2 SQIVND (reference sequence). The CDR3 coding sequence is TGTGCCAGCCTAGAATCGGGGGACAGGGGGCTAGTTTTTGAAAAACTGTTTTTT. Encoded protein: CASLESGDRGLVFEKLFF. The variable domain in full, completed from reference TRBV19 and TRBJ1-4, reads DGGITQSPKYLFRKEGQNVTLSCEQNLNHDAMYWYRQDPGQGLRLIYYSQIVNDFQKGDIAEGYSVSREKKESFPLTVTSAQKNPTAFYLCASLESGDRGLVFEKLFFGSGTQLSVL.

This sequence joins TRBV2 and TRBJ2-5, with a tentative D call TRBD1 (6 bases). The CDR3 is made up of 13 amino acids. The V gene lost 7 bases and the J gene lost 4 bases, with 13 bases spanning the gap. Germline loops: CDR1 SNHLY, CDR2 FYNNEI. CDR3 loop: CASNIRGVETQYF. In DNA, the CDR3 is TGTGCCAGCAACATCAGGGGCGTAGAGACCCAGTACTTC. Full variable domain (remainder filled in from reference TRBV2 and TRBJ2-5): EPEVTQTPSHQVTQMGQEVILRCVPISNHLYFYWYRQILGQKVEFLVSFYNNEISEKSEIFDDQFSVERPDGSNFTLKIRSTKLEDSAMYFCASNIRGVETQYFGPGTRLLVL.

This clone has a single count. The chain has TRBV5-6 and TRBJ2-5; 9 bases fit TRBD2. CDR1 SGHDT and CDR2 YYEEEE come from the germline V gene. Losses at the gene ends were 0 bases for V and 7 bases for J; bases not matched to a gene: 16. CDR3 size: 18 residues. The CDR3 here is CASSLDVSGAGGFVTQYF. The DNA of the CDR3 is TGTGCCAGCAGCTTGGATGTGAGTGGAGCGGGGGGTTTTGTGACCCAGTACTTC.

The chain carries TRBV7-9 and TRBJ1-4, with 9 bases lining up with TRBD1. Germline lookup yields CDR1 SEHNR and CDR2 FQNEAQ (reference sequence). The CDR3 loop spans 15 amino acids. With 9 bases clipped from V and 8 bases from J, the junction kept 13 bases outside the gene matches. CDR3 nucleotide sequence: TGTGCCAGTCGAGACGGCGGGACAGGGAGAGAAAAACTGTTTTTT. Translated: CASRDGGTGREKLFF.

The rearrangement links TRBV5-4 to TRBJ2-7; TRBD1 might be the D (5 bases). The CDR3 length is 15 residues. V was cut by 2 bases and J by 2 bases, with 14 bases left in between. Germline V CDR1 and CDR2: SGHNT, YYREEE (reference sequence). The CDR3 bases are TGTGCCAGCAGCTTACTTCCGCAGGGTCCCTACGAGCAGTACTTC. Translated: CASSLLPQGPYEQYF.

The V and J genes are TRBV10-3 and TRBJ1-5; 10 bases map to TRBD1. Per germline, CDR1 ENHRY and CDR2 SYGVKD. CDR3 length: 13 residues. After removal of 10 bases from V and 6 bases from J, the junction contained 6 bases not matched to a gene. The chain's CDR3 is CATGTGDCQPQHF. DNA for the CDR3: TGTGCCACCGGGACAGGGGATTGTCAGCCCCAGCATTTT.

Concerning this clone: The junction shows a germline mismatch at one end, possibly a read error. V gene TRBV2 combines with J gene TRBJ2-1; TRBD2 agrees at 11 bases. Germline-derived CDR1 and CDR2 are SNHLY and FYNNEI. The CDR3 is made up of 12 amino acids. The CDR3 nucleotides are TGTGCCAGCAGTTTCATAGCGGGGGGGCGGGTCTTC. This encodes CASSFIAGGRVF.

The chain couples TRBV4-1 to TRBJ1-4; 10 nucleotides agree with TRBD1. The CDR3 runs to 14 residues. V lost 5 bases and J lost 5; bases outside the gene matches: 2. Germline V gene data show CDR1 as MGHRA and CDR2 as YSYEKL. The CDR3 DNA follows: TGCGCCAGCAGCAGGACAGGGGGGAATGAAAAACTGTTTTTT. This codes for CASSRTGGNEKLFF.

The chain has TRBV14 and TRBJ1-1; D gene uncertain. V was pared by 5 bases and J by 2 bases, with 9 bases between. The CDR3 is 13 amino acids. Germline CDR1 is SGHDN and CDR2 is FVKESK. CDR3 in DNA: TGTGCCAGCAGCGCTGACACCAACACTGAAGCTTTCTTT. Protein sequence: CASSADTNTEAFF.

The CDR3 is CASSHYLPGQGPGANVLTF. CDR3 bases: TGCGCCAGCAGCCACTATCTCCCGGGACAGGGTCCCGGGGCCAACGTCCTGACTTTC. The V call is TRBV4-1, the J call TRBJ2-6, with 9 bases fitting TRBD1. The CDR3 extends over 19 amino acids. V gave up 3 bases and J gave up 4 bases; unmatched junction bases: 13. Germline V gene sequence: CDR1 MGHRA, CDR2 YSYEKL.

The CDR3 reads CASSTLRGFEQFF. As DNA, the CDR3 is TGTGCCAGCAGTACCTTACGGGGGTTTGAGCAGTTCTTC. The rearrangement joins TRBV6-6 to TRBJ2-1; TRBD2 might be the D (6 bases). With 5 bases removed from V and 9 bases from J, the gap between germline ends came to 14 bases. Germline CDR1 and CDR2: MNHNY and SVGAGI (reference sequence). CDR3 size: 13 residues.

This clone was seen a handful of times. The V and J genes are TRBV30 and TRBJ1-6; D might be TRBD1 (6 bases). The V end was cut by 3 bases, the J end by 7 bases, with 10 bases between. CDR1 is GTSNPN and CDR2 is SVGIG in the germline V gene (reference sequence). The CDR3 is 13 residues long. The CDR3 loop is CAWSNGQNSPLHF. CDR3 DNA: TGTGCCTGGAGCAATGGACAGAATTCACCCCTCCACTTT.

This clone turned up a few times. J is TRBJ2-3 and V is TRBV19; 8 bases are a match to TRBD2. The germline V gene has CDR1 LNHDA and CDR2 SQIVND (reference sequence). The CDR3 spans 15 residues. After removal of 6 bases from V and 7 bases from J, the junction contained 12 bases not matched to a gene. In DNA form, the CDR3 reads TGTGCCAGTAGCTTACTAGCGGCTAACGAATATACGCAGTATTTT. Its protein product is CASSLLAANEYTQYF.

This chain connects TRBV11-2 to TRBJ2-3, with D uncertain. V shed 2 bases and J shed 1 base, with 4 bases lying between them. The CDR3 length is 13 residues. Germline CDR1 is SGHAT and CDR2 is FQNNGV. This CDR3 is CASSLSGTDTQYF. In DNA, the CDR3 is TGTGCCAGCAGCTTATCCGGCACAGATACGCAGTATTTT.

The rearrangement uses TRBV5-1 and TRBJ2-7, with TRBD2 matching over 8 bases. This CDR3 spans 14 amino acids. The J segment lost 3 bases and the V segment lost 4 bases, leaving 6 bases of the junction unmatched. The germline V gene encodes CDR1 SGHRS and CDR2 YFSETQ. CDR3 sequence (DNA): TGCGCCAGCAGCGCGGCGGGGGGTGGCTACGAGCAGTACTTC. As protein: CASSAAGGGYEQYF.

This clone was observed once. CDR3 loop: CASSIGSSADTQYF. In DNA form, the CDR3 reads TGTGCCAGTAGTATCGGATCAAGCGCAGATACGCAGTATTTT. The V and J genes are TRBV19 and TRBJ2-3; D unresolved. V was cut by 3 bases and J by 4 bases, with 11 bases left in between. The CDR3 is 14 amino acids. Looked up from germline, CDR1 is LNHDA and CDR2 is SQIVND (reference sequence).

The V gene is TRBV25-1, the J gene TRBJ2-2, with 7 bases matching TRBD1. J lost 4 bases, V lost 7 bases, and 3 bases had no gene match. Germline V CDR1 and CDR2: MGHDK, SYGVNS. The CDR3 has 13 amino acids. CDR3 nucleotide sequence: TGTGCCAGCATAGACAGGGCCACCGGGGAGCTGTTTTTT. It specifies CASIDRATGELFF.